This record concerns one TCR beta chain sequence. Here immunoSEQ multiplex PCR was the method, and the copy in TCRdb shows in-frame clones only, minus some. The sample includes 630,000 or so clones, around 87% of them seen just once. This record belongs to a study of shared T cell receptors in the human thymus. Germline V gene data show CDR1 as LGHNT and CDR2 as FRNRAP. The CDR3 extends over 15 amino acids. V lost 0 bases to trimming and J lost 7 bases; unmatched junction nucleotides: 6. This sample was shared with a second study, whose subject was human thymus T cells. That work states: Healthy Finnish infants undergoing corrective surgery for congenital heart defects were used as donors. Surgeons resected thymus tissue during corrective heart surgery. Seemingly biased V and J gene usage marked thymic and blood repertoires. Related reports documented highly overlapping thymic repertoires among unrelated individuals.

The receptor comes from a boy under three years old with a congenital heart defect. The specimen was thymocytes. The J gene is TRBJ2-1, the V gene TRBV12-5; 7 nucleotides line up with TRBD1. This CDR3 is CASGLVQGRWNEQFF. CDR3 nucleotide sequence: TGTGCTAGTGGTTTGGTACAGGGGCGGTGGAATGAGCAGTTCTTC.